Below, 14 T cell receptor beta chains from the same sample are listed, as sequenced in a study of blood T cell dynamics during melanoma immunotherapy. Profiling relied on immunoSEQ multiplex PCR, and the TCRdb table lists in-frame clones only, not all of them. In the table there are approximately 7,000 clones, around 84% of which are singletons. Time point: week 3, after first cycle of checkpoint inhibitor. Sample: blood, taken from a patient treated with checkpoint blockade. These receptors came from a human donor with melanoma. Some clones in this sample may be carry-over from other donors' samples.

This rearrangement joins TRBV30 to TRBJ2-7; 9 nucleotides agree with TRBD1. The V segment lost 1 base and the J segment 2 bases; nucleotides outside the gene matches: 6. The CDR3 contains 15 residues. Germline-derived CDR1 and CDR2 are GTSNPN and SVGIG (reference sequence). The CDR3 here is CAWSEPRDRAYEQYF. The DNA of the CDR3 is TGTGCCTGGAGTGAACCCCGGGACAGGGCCTACGAGCAGTACTTC.

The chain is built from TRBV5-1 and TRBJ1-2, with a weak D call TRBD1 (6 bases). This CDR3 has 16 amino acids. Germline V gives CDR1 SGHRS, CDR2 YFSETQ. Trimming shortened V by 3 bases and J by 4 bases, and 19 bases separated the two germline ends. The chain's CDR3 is CASSYGQQEGSYGYTF. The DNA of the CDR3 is TGCGCCAGCAGCTACGGACAGCAAGAAGGTAGCTATGGCTACACCTTC.

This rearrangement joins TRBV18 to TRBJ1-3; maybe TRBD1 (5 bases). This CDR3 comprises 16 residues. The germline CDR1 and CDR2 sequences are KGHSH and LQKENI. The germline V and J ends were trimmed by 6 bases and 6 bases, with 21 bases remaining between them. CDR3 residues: CASSGGVSAETNTIYF. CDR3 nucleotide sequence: TGTGCCAGCTCGGGAGGGGTTTCGGCGGAGACAAACACCATATATTTT.

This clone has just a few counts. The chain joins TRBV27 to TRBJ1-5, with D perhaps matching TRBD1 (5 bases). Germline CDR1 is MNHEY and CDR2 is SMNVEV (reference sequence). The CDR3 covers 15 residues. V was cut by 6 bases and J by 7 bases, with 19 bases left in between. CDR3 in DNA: TGTGCCAGCAGCCACAACACGGACAACATACAGCCCCAGCATTTT. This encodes CASSHNTDNIQPQHF.

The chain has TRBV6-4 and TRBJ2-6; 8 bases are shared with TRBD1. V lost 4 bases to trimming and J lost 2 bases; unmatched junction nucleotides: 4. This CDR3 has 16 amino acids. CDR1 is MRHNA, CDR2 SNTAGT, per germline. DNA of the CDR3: TGTGCCAGCAGTGGCCAGGGGGCTGCTGGGGCCAACGTCCTGACTTTC. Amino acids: CASSGQGAAGANVLTF.

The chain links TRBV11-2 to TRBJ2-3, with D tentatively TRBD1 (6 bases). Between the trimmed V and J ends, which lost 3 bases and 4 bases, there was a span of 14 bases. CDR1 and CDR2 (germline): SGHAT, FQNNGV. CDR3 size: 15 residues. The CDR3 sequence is CASSFGVQGADTQYF. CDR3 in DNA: TGTGCCAGCAGCTTCGGCGTACAGGGTGCAGATACGCAGTATTTT.

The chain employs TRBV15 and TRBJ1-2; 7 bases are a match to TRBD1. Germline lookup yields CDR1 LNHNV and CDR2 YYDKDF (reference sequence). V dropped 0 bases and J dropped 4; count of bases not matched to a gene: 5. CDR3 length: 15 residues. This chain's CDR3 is CATSRENSGGYGYTF. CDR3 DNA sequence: TGTGCCACCAGCAGAGAAAACTCAGGGGGCTATGGCTACACCTTC.

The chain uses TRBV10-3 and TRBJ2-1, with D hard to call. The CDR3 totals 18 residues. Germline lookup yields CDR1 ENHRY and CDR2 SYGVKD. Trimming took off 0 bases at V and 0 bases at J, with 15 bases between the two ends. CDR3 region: CAISESTLASSSYNEQFF. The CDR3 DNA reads TGTGCCATCAGTGAGTCGACTTTGGCGAGTAGCTCCTACAATGAGCAGTTCTTC.

CDR3 sequence (DNA): TGTGCCAGCAGCCTGGCGGGGGGAGAGAATCAGCCCCAGCATTTT. Amino acids: CASSLAGGENQPQHF. The gene calls are TRBV7-9 and TRBJ1-5, with D maybe TRBD1 (5 bases). Deletions cut 5 bases from V and 4 bases from J, with 15 bases between. The germline gives CDR1 SEHNR, CDR2 FQNEAQ (reference sequence). The CDR3 sequence is 15 residues long.

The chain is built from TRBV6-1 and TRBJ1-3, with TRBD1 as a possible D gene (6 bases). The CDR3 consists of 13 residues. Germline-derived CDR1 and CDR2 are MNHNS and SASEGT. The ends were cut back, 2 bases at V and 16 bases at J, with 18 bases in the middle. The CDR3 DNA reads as TGTGCCAGCAGTGAACGTGGGGGCCAGTTTCTCTATTTT. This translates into CASSERGGQFLYF.

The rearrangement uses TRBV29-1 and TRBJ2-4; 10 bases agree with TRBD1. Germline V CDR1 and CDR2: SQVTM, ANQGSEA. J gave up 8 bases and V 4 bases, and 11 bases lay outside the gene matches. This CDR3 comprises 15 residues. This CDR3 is CSVALRQGAPDIQYF. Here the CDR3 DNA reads TGCAGCGTTGCACTCAGACAGGGGGCTCCGGACATTCAGTACTTC.

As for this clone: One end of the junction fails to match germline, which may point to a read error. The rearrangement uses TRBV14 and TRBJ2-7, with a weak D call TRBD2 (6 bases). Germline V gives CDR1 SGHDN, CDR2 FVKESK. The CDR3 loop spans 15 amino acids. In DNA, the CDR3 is TGCGCCAGCAGCCAGGCGGGGCAGGGAAATGAAGAGCAGTACTTC. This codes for CASSQAGQGNEEQYF.

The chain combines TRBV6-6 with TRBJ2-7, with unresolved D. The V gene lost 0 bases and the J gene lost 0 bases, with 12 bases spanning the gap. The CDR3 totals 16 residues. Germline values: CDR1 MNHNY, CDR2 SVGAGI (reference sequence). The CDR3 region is CASSYSAYKGSYEQYF. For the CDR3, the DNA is TGTGCCAGCAGTTACTCGGCTTACAAGGGCTCCTACGAGCAGTACTTC.

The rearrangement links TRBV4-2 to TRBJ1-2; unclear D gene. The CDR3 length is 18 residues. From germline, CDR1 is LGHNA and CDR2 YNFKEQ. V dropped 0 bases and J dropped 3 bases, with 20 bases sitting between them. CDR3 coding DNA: TGTGCCAGCAGCCAAGACGGCCGGGTGCGGGCAGCCTACTATGGCTACACCTTC. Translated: CASSQDGRVRAAYYGYTF.